The 2 T cell receptor beta chains reported below all come from one sample, sequenced in a study of blood T cells in healthy people across ages. Combining a sample-barcoded 5' primer with a J-beta primer mix, a second PCR ran for 7 to 11 cycles. TCRdb itself ran the 5' RACE reads through MiXCR, one entry per CDR3 protein. The table has more than 650,000 distinct CDR3 sequences, 20% to 25% seen once. The sequencing input was blood. The source of these receptors is a man in his sixties or seventies in good health.

This clonotype has only a few counts. The V call is TRBV5-1, the J call TRBJ2-5; TRBD1 might be the D (6 bases). The CDR3 runs to 13 residues. V lost 2 bases to trimming and J lost 5 bases, with 10 bases between them. CDR1 and CDR2 (germline): SGHRS, YFSETQ. In DNA form, the CDR3 reads TGCGCCAGCAGCTTTGCAGGGGACGAGACCCAGTACTTC. Amino acid sequence: CASSFAGDETQYF.

This clonotype was seen a handful of times. The chain has TRBV6-6 and TRBJ1-2; perhaps TRBD1 as D (6 bases). CDR1 MNHNY and CDR2 SVGAGI come from the germline V gene (reference sequence). With 3 bases removed from V and 4 bases from J, the gap between germline ends came to 9 bases. The CDR3 sequence is 13 residues long. The chain's CDR3 is CASSYGTSYGYTF. In DNA, the CDR3 is TGTGCCAGCAGTTATGGGACAAGCTATGGCTACACCTTC.